Listed below are T cell receptor beta chains from one sample, sequenced in a study of control samples from healthy donors and cancer patients. The assay was immunoSEQ multiplex PCR, and TCRdb's table has in-frame clones only and misses some. The sample has about 94,000 clones, roughly 86% seen once; the top ten hold 1.3%. Sequencing was carried out using blood. The origin of the receptors is a woman aged 50 to 60 in good health. Both conserved end residues are part of each CDR3. The D gene is left open where the match is weak. Part of the rows lack a size; the others show once, few, many or a class for expanded clones.

V gene	D gene	J gene	clone size	CDR3 DNA	CDR3 protein
TRBV7-6	-	TRBJ2-2	-	TGTGCCAGCAGCCTCCGACGAGCGAACACCGGGGAGCTGTTTTTT	CASSLRRANTGELFF
TRBV14	TRBD1	TRBJ2-6	-	TGTGCCAGCAGCCGTCCGGGACAGGGAACCGGGGCCAACGTCCTGACTTTC	CASSRPGQGTGANVLTF
TRBV2	-	TRBJ1-2	-	TGTGCCAGAACTACGGATGTCTATGGCTACACCTTC	CARTTDVYGYTF
TRBV10-3	TRBD1	TRBJ2-5	-	TGTGCCATCAGTGAGTCCTTTGGGGACAGGGAAGGAAAGGAGACCCAGTACTTC	CAISESFGDREGKETQYF
TRBV7-9	-	TRBJ1-3	-	TGTGCCAGCAGCTTAGCCCAGCGATCCTCTGGAAACACCATATATTTT	CASSLAQRSSGNTIYF
TRBV28	-	TRBJ1-1	-	TGTGCCAGCAGTTTCCCCGACAGAAACACTGAAGCTTTCTTT	CASSFPDRNTEAFF
TRBV7-2	TRBD2	TRBJ2-1	-	TGTGCCAGCAGCCGGGGACTAGCGGACAACAATGAGCAGTTCTTC	CASSRGLADNNEQFF
TRBV3-1/TRBV3-2	-	TRBJ1-1	-	TGTGCCAGCAGCCTTCGCCAAGGGTCGGGGCGGAACACTGAAGCTTTCTTT	CASSLRQGSGRNTEAFF
TRBV19	-	TRBJ2-5	-	TGTGCCAGTAGGCGACTAGACCAAGAGACCCAGTACTTC	CASRRLDQETQYF
TRBV10-3	TRBD1	TRBJ2-7	-	TGTGCCATCACCGGGACAGGAAAGTCCGAGCAGTACTTC	CAITGTGKSEQYF
TRBV6-2/TRBV6-3	TRBD2	TRBJ2-1	-	TGTGCCAGCAGTTACGGTTTTGGCGGGAGCTCTTACAATGAGCAGTTCTTC	CASSYGFGGSSYNEQFF
TRBV6-1	-	TRBJ1-5	-	TGTGCCAGCAGTGAGCTGGACAGCCTCAATCAGCCCCAGCATTTT	CASSELDSLNQPQHF
TRBV6-2/TRBV6-3	TRBD1	TRBJ1-5	once	TGTGCCAGCACCCCGGACAGGGGGCGACCTCAGCCCCAGCATTTT	CASTPDRGRPQPQHF
TRBV7-9	TRBD1	TRBJ1-6	-	TGTGCCAGCAGCTTGACCGGGACAGCAAAAGTCCACTTT	CASSLTGTAKVHF
TRBV19	TRBD1	TRBJ1-3	-	TGTGCCAGTAGTAGGGGACAGGGTGGAGGAAACACCATATATTTT	CASSRGQGGGNTIYF
TRBV10-3	TRBD1	TRBJ1-5	-	TGTGCCACCTCAGGGGGGGAGCATCAGCCCCAGCATTTT	CATSGGEHQPQHF
TRBV28	-	TRBJ1-1	-	TGTGCCAGCAACGAACCGTCTTGGAACACTGAAGCTTTCTTT	CASNEPSWNTEAFF
TRBV6-5	TRBD2	TRBJ2-5	-	TGTGCCAGCAGTTACTCGACGGGGGGTCTAGAGACCCAGTACTTC	CASSYSTGGLETQYF
TRBV6-4	TRBD1	TRBJ1-1	-	TGTGCCAGCCGAAAGACAGGGGGAACTGAAGCTTTCTTT	CASRKTGGTEAFF
TRBV3-1/TRBV3-2	-	TRBJ2-5	-	TGTGCCAGCAGCCAACCTTGGGAGACCCAGTACTTC	CASSQPWETQYF
TRBV27	-	TRBJ1-4	-	TGTGCCAGCAGTTTAACCGGAGCTAATGAAAAACTGTTTTTT	CASSLTGANEKLFF
TRBV28	-	TRBJ1-5	-	TGTGCCAGCAGTTTTAGCGGCAGAGATAGCAATCAGCCCCAGCATTTT	CASSFSGRDSNQPQHF
TRBV18	-	TRBJ1-1	-	TGTGCCAGCTCACCAGAAGGGCTCCGGGGAACTGAAGCTTTCTTT	CASSPEGLRGTEAFF
TRBV7-9	TRBD2	TRBJ2-3	-	TGTGCCAGCAGCGCCTTTCAGCGGGGGGTTGATACGCAGTATTTT	CASSAFQRGVDTQYF
TRBV6-5	-	TRBJ1-5	-	TGTGCCAGCAGACCCCGGGACACCAGCAATCAGCCCCAGCATTTT	CASRPRDTSNQPQHF
TRBV19	-	TRBJ2-6	-	TGTGCCAGTAGTTCCAAGGGCCTGTCTGGGGCCAACGTCCTGACTTTC	CASSSKGLSGANVLTF
TRBV9	-	TRBJ2-2	once	TGTGCCAGCAGCCCCCAACGAAACACCGGGGAGCTGTTTTTT	CASSPQRNTGELFF
TRBV6-1	TRBD1	TRBJ1-2	-	TGTGCCAGCAGTGATTCGACAGGGACGGGAGGCTATGGCTACACCTTC	CASSDSTGTGGYGYTF
TRBV11-2	TRBD1	TRBJ1-6	-	TGTGCCAGCAGCACCAGGACAGGGGCTTCCTTTTCACCCCTCCACTTT	CASSTRTGASFSPLHF
TRBV2	TRBD1	TRBJ1-4	-	TGTGCCAGCGAAACCGGGACAGGACCTGAAAAACTGTTTTTT	CASETGTGPEKLFF
TRBV11-3	-	TRBJ2-7	-	TGTGCCAGCAGCGGGGGGGGACATGGCACCCACGAGCAGTACTTC	CASSGGGHGTHEQYF
TRBV28	-	TRBJ1-6	-	TGTGCCAGCAGTGTAACAATACCCGGACGGGGCCGGAATCCCCTCCACTTT	CASSVTIPGRGRNPLHF
TRBV4-1	TRBD2	TRBJ2-2	-	TGCGCCAGCAGCCAAGCCCAAGCTCCTAGCGGGGGGGATCGGGAGCTGTTTTTT	CASSQAQAPSGGDRELFF
TRBV6-2/TRBV6-3	-	TRBJ1-1	few	TGTGCCAGCAGTTACGAGGGCAACCGGAAAGCTTTCTTT	CASSYEGNRKAFF
TRBV11-3	-	TRBJ2-3	once	TGTGCCAGCACCCTCGGAGGGGGCGGTCGAGATACGCAGTATTTT	CASTLGGGGRDTQYF
TRBV28	TRBD2	TRBJ2-7	once	TGTGCCAGCAGTTTCGGGCGCGGGGGTTCGTACGAGCAGTACTTC	CASSFGRGGSYEQYF
TRBV29-1	-	TRBJ2-1	-	TGCGGCGCTCAGGCCATCCGAAGGGCGACCTACAATGAGCAGTTCTTC	CGAQAIRRATYNEQFF
TRBV28	TRBD1	TRBJ1-4	-	TGTGCCAGCTTTAAGAGGGGACAGGGTAATGAAAAACTGTTTTTT	CASFKRGQGNEKLFF
TRBV5-4	-	TRBJ2-5	-	TGTGCCAGCACCCTGAGATCGGGGCGGGGAGAGACCCAGTACTTC	CASTLRSGRGETQYF
TRBV10-3	-	TRBJ2-1	few	TGTGCCATCAGTTCTAGCGACCGCTTCCCCTACAATGAGCAGTTCTTC	CAISSSDRFPYNEQFF
TRBV2	-	TRBJ1-5	-	TGTGCCAGCAGTAAGACAGATAGCAATCAGCCCCAGCATTTT	CASSKTDSNQPQHF
TRBV29-1	-	TRBJ1-1	-	TGCAGCGTTCTCCGGGCGGGGGAGAACACTGAAGCTTTCTTT	CSVLRAGENTEAFF
TRBV25-1	TRBD1	TRBJ1-2	-	TGTGCCAGCAGTGAATATTCCGGGACAGGCTCTTATGGCTACACCTTC	CASSEYSGTGSYGYTF
TRBV18	-	TRBJ2-7	once	TGTGCCAGCTCACTTCAGGGGACCTACGAGCAGTACTTC	CASSLQGTYEQYF
TRBV6-5	-	TRBJ2-3	-	TGTGCCAGCAGTTACTCCGCGGGGCGTAGCACAGATACGCAGTATTTT	CASSYSAGRSTDTQYF
TRBV5-1	TRBD2	TRBJ2-7	few	TGCGCCAGCAGCCGAGAGGGGAGGGCGATCTACGAGCAGTACTTC	CASSREGRAIYEQYF
TRBV6-5	-	TRBJ1-5	-	TGTGCCAGCAAAAGACAGCGGGCCAGCAATCAGCCCCAGCATTTT	CASKRQRASNQPQHF
TRBV4-2	-	TRBJ1-3	-	TGTGCCAGCAGTCTGGATGGAAACACCATATATTTT	CASSLDGNTIYF
TRBV19	TRBD1	TRBJ1-1	-	TGTGCCAGTAGTGACGACAGGGGGCGGACTGAAGCTTTCTTT	CASSDDRGRTEAFF
TRBV27	-	TRBJ1-2	-	TGTGCCAGCAGTGCCACTTGGGGGGCCGTATCGAACTATGGCTACACCTTC	CASSATWGAVSNYGYTF
TRBV6-5	-	TRBJ1-6	-	TGTGCCAGCAGTCGACAAAAACTTTATTCACCCCTCCACTTT	CASSRQKLYSPLHF
TRBV18	TRBD1	TRBJ2-2	-	TGTGCCAGCCCTCTTGGGACAGACAACACCGGGGAGCTGTTTTTT	CASPLGTDNTGELFF
TRBV18	-	TRBJ2-6	-	TGTGCCAGCTCACCGGGGCAGAACTCTGGGGCCAACGTCCTGACTTTC	CASSPGQNSGANVLTF